A single sample is the source of the 13 T cell receptor beta chains below, sequenced in a study of CD8 T cells in ankylosing spondylitis. Study-level findings and limits: Among TCR beta sequences, a motif of several highly homologous variants appeared characteristic of ankylosing spondylitis blood.

No cognate antigen is known for these TCRs. One entry per CDR3 protein results from TCRdb running MiXCR on the 5' RACE reads. The table lists about 540,000 distinct CDR3 sequences, about 12% of them singletons, with around 7% in the top ten. Sample: blood, either unsorted or a sorted T cell fraction (not recorded which). The origin of the receptors is a male donor with ankylosing spondylitis.

V usage is TRBV29-1 and J usage is TRBJ2-3; no firm D call. Germline V gives CDR1 SQVTM, CDR2 ANQGSEA. Trimming removed 2 bases from V and 1 base from J, with 13 bases in between. CDR3 length: 15 amino acids. The CDR3, as DNA: TGCAGCGTTGAACGCCCAGACAAAGGCACAGATACGCAGTATTTT. Translated, it gives CSVERPDKGTDTQYF.

The chain is built from TRBV12-3 or TRBV12-4 and TRBJ2-1; D is unclear. CDR3 length: 15 amino acids. The V gene lost 4 bases and the J gene lost 4 bases, with 14 bases spanning the gap. The CDR3 DNA reads as TGTGCCAGCAGTTCTGGACCCGATACATACAATGAGCAGTTCTTC. Translated, it gives CASSSGPDTYNEQFF.

This clonotype was seen at least ten times. The chain joins TRBV12-3 or TRBV12-4 to TRBJ2-7; D is unresolved. The CDR3 extends over 13 amino acids. Trimming removed 9 bases from V and 5 bases from J, with 17 bases in between. The CDR3 DNA is TGTGCCAGTTCCCGGACGTTATTACACGAGCAGTACGTC. Translated, it gives CASSRTLLHEQYV.

This clonotype was counted many times. The gene calls are TRBV7-9 and TRBJ2-7, with D unresolved. This CDR3 is 14 amino acids long. Germline CDR1 SEHNR, CDR2 FQNEAQ (reference sequence). Trimming took off 0 bases at V and 3 bases at J, with 9 bases between the two ends. The CDR3 is CASSLAGPYYEQYF. Written as DNA, the CDR3 is TGTGCCAGCAGCTTAGCCGGGCCGTACTACGAGCAGTACTTC.

V is TRBV5-6 and J is TRBJ2-3; 8 bases map to TRBD1. V shed 5 bases, J shed 3 bases, and the junction held 2 bases outside the gene matches. Germline values: CDR1 SGHDT, CDR2 YYEEEE. This CDR3 is built from 13 residues. CDR3 residues: CASRHRGTDTQYF. CDR3 DNA: TGTGCCAGCAGACACAGGGGGACAGATACGCAGTATTTT.

J is TRBJ1-2 and V is TRBV12-3 or TRBV12-4; D is undetermined. V was cut by 1 base and J by 8 bases, with 11 bases left in between. The CDR3 covers 13 residues. The chain's CDR3 is CASSLGEFGGYTF. CDR3 coding DNA: TGTGCCAGCAGTTTAGGCGAATTCGGGGGCTACACCTTC.

This clonotype came up many times. This chain links TRBV29-1 with TRBJ2-3; 12 nucleotides match TRBD2. Germline values: CDR1 SQVTM, CDR2 ANQGSEA. V lost 8 bases, J lost 5 bases, and 5 bases stayed unmatched. There are 13 residues in the CDR3. The CDR3 sequence: CSLRTSGVDTQYF. The CDR3 DNA follows: TGCAGCCTGCGGACTAGCGGGGTAGATACGCAGTATTTT.

There are a few counts of this clonotype. The chain recombines TRBV5-1 with TRBJ1-2, with 10 bases matching TRBD1. V was clipped by 4 bases and J by 3 bases; unmatched bases: 3. The CDR3 totals 14 residues. The germline V gene has CDR1 SGHRS and CDR2 YFSETQ. CDR3 DNA sequence: TGCGCCAGCAGCCCGGACAGGGGGGACTATGGCTACACCTTC. This translates into CASSPDRGDYGYTF. Full variable domain (remainder filled in from reference TRBV5-1 and TRBJ1-2): KAGVTQTPRYLIKTRGQQVTLSCSPISGHRSVSWYQQTPGQGLQFLFEYFSETQRNKGNFPGRFSGRQFSNSRSEMNVSTLELGDSALYLCASSPDRGDYGYTFGSGTRLTVV.

This clonotype was picked up many times. The J gene is TRBJ1-2, the V gene TRBV12-3 or TRBV12-4, with 7 bases that match TRBD1. The CDR3 is made up of 13 amino acids. The V and J ends lost 6 bases and 7 bases, in that order; junction bases with no gene match: 8. This CDR3 reads CASSLTGAGGYTF. The CDR3 nucleotides read TGTGCCAGCAGCCTAACAGGGGCGGGTGGCTACACCTTC.

A few counts support this clonotype. V gene TRBV15 combines with J gene TRBJ1-1, with 10 bases identical to TRBD1. With V trimmed by 5 bases and J by 0 bases, 3 bases remained unmatched. The germline V gene encodes CDR1 LNHNV and CDR2 YYDKDF (reference sequence). This CDR3 has 15 residues. CDR3 nucleotides: TGTGCCACCAGCCGGGACAGGGGCCTGAACACTGAAGCTTTCTTT. Protein product: CATSRDRGLNTEAFF.

This clonotype was counted ten times or more. This sequence joins TRBV12-3 or TRBV12-4 and TRBJ2-5; D not certain. This CDR3 spans 12 amino acids. Trimming pared 5 bases from V and 5 bases from J, leaving 9 bases between. Written as DNA, the CDR3 is TGTGCCAGCAGTAGGGAAGGGGAGACCCAGTACTTC. Amino acids: CASSREGETQYF.

This clonotype was detected a few times. The chain employs TRBV20-1 and TRBJ2-1; D is unresolved. This CDR3 is 14 amino acids long. V was pared by 3 bases and J by 4 bases, with 13 bases between. Germline loops: CDR1 DFQATT, CDR2 SNEGSKA (reference sequence). CDR3 amino acids: CSARPISLYNEQFF. In nucleotides, the CDR3 is TGCAGTGCTAGGCCTATCAGCCTGTACAATGAGCAGTTCTTC.

V usage is TRBV10-2 and J usage is TRBJ2-7; the match to TRBD2 covers 8 bases. Germline V gives CDR1 WSHSY, CDR2 SAAADI. The CDR3 length is 14 residues. After removal of 5 bases from V and 6 bases from J, the junction contained 9 bases not matched to a gene. Here the CDR3 reads CASSPETSDGEQYV. The CDR3 nucleotides read TGCGCCAGCAGTCCTGAGACTAGCGACGGCGAGCAGTACGTC.